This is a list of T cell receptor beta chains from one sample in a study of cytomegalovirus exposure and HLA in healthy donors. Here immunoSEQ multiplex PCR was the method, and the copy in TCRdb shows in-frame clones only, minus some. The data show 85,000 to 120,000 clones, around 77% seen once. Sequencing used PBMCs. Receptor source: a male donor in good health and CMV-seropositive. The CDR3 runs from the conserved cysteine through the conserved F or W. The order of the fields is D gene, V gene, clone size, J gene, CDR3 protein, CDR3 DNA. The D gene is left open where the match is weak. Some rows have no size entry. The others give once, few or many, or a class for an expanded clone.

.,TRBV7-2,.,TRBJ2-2,CASSPGTDTGELFF,TGTGCCAGCAGCCCGGGGACTGACACCGGGGAGCTGTTTTTT
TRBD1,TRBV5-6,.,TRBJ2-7,CASSPLGLRTGKYEQYF,TGTGCCAGCAGCCCCCTAGGTCTTAGGACAGGGAAGTACGAGCAGTACTTC
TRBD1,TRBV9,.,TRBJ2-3,CASSVGTGGGDTQYF,TGTGCCAGCAGCGTAGGGACAGGGGGCGGAGATACGCAGTATTTT
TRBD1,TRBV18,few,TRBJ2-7,CASSPGTGGGYEQYF,TGTGCCAGCTCACCAGGGACAGGGGGCGGGTACGAGCAGTACTTC
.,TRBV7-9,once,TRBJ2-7,CSITGFSYEQYF,TGTTCCATTACAGGGTTCTCCTACGAGCAGTACTTC
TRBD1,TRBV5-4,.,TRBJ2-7,CASSADRGPYEQYF,TGTGCCAGCAGCGCGGACAGGGGGCCCTACGAGCAGTACTTC
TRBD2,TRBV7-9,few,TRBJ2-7,CASSWGGTYEQYF,TGTGCCAGCAGCTGGGGGGGGACCTACGAGCAGTACTTC
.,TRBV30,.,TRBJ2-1,CAWPDSGNEQFF,TGTGCCTGGCCCGATAGCGGCAATGAGCAGTTCTTC
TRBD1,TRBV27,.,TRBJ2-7,CASSLFGQGIRETGEQYF,TGTGCCAGCAGTTTATTTGGACAGGGTATAAGGGAAACCGGCGAGCAGTACTTC
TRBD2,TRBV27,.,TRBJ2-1,CASSSLSQLAGYGDEQFF,TGTGCCAGCAGTTCCTTATCTCAACTAGCGGGATACGGCGATGAGCAGTTCTTC
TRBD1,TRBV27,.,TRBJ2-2,CASRQGSAGELFF,TGTGCCAGCAGACAGGGGTCCGCCGGGGAGCTGTTTTTT
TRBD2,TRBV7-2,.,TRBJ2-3,CASSLDPAGAGDTQYF,TGTGCCAGCAGCTTAGATCCAGCGGGAGCCGGAGATACGCAGTATTTT
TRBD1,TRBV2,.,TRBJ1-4,CASRGDSGEKLFF,TGTGCCAGCAGGGGGGACAGCGGCGAAAAACTGTTTTTT
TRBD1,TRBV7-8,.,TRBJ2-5,CATQGTETQYF,TGTGCTACACAGGGGACGGAGACCCAGTACTTC
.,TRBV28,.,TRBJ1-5,CASRLPTGYSNQPQHF,TGTGCCAGCAGACTCCCTACAGGGTATAGCAATCAGCCCCAGCATTTT
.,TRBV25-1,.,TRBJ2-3,CASSVSTDTQYF,TGTGCCAGCAGTGTAAGCACAGATACGCAGTATTTT
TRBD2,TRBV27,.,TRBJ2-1,CASSLWGSGRMGNEQFF,TGTGCCAGCAGTTTATGGGGTAGCGGGAGAATGGGGAATGAGCAGTTCTTC
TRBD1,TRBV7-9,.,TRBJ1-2,CASSLIGQGGLNWYGYTF,TGTGCCAGCAGCCTAATTGGACAGGGAGGATTAAATTGGTATGGCTACACCTTC